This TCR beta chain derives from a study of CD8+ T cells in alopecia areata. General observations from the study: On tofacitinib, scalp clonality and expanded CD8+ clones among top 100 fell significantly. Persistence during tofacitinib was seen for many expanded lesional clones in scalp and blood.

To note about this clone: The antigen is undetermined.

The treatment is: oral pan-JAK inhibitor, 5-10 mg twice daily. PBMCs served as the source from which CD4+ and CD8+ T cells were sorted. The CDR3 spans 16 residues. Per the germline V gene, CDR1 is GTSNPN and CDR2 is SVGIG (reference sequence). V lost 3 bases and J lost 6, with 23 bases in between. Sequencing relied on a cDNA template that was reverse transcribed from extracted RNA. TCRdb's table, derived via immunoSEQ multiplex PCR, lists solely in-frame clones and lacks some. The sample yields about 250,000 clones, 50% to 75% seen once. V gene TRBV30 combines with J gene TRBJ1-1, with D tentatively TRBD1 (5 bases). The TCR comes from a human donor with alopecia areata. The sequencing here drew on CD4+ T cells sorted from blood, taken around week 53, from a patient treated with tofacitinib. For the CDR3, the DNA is TGTGCCTGGAGGGTCTCCGCAGGGCGACCAAGGGCTGAAGCTTTCTTT. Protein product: CAWRVSAGRPRAEAFF.